The TCR beta chain under discussion was sequenced for a study of blood T cell repertoires in COVID-19. Study-level background: Researchers got acute and convalescent COVID-19 samples from the United States, Italy and Spain. The analysed material was cDNA or gDNA that came from T cells, B-cell-depleted T cells, or PBMCs.

This clone was observed once. In the original analysis: By means of reference gene primer amplification, nucleated cell counts were estimated. The data were produced by immunoSEQ multiplex PCR, yet TCRdb's version contains in-frame clones alone and is incomplete. D and trimming were read from the DNA, whereas the V and J calls and clone size are those reported in that table. Among around 150,000 clones listed, about nine tenths were seen once. This clonotype was sampled from a man between 18 and 35 years old with acute or convalescent COVID-19. Sequenced material: peripheral blood.

CDR3 DNA sequence: TGTGCCAGCGGGATAGACAGGAACACTGAAGCTTTCTTT. This translates into CASGIDRNTEAFF. The V call is TRBV2, the J call TRBJ1-1; perhaps TRBD1 as D (5 bases). Germline V CDR1 and CDR2: SNHLY, FYNNEI. Trimming took 8 bases from V and 1 from J, leaving 11 bases between them. There are 13 residues in the CDR3.